Shown below are 15 T cell receptor beta chains from a single sample sequenced in a study of OX40 agonist ivuxolimab in advanced cancers. TCRdb keeps only in-frame clones here, not all; method: immunoSEQ multiplex PCR. The table has around 46,000 clones, about 89% seen once. This sample comprised CD4+ or CD8+ T cells sorted from blood, obtained in a trial of the OX40 agonist ivuxolimab. The receptors come from an adult with an advanced solid tumor such as melanoma, head and neck, liver or kidney cancer.

The gene calls are TRBV5-5 and TRBJ2-7, with 7 bases matching TRBD2. Germline V gene sequence: CDR1 SGHKS, CDR2 YYEKEE (reference sequence). This CDR3 is 15 amino acids long. Trimming removed 0 bases from V and 4 bases from J; junction bases left unmatched: 7. The CDR3 region is CASSLEWGGLYEQYF. The DNA for the CDR3 is TGTGCCAGCAGCTTGGAATGGGGGGGTCTTTACGAGCAGTACTTC.

V gene TRBV2 combines with J gene TRBJ1-1; no firm D call. The V end was cut by 6 bases, the J end by 1 base, with 15 bases between. The CDR3 contains 15 residues. The germline gives CDR1 SNHLY, CDR2 FYNNEI. The CDR3 is CASRASGETNTEAFF. For the CDR3, the DNA is TGTGCCAGCAGGGCCAGTGGGGAAACGAACACTGAAGCTTTCTTT. Using reference TRBV2 and TRBJ1-1 for the parts outside the CDR3, the full variable domain is EPEVTQTPSHQVTQMGQEVILRCVPISNHLYFYWYRQILGQKVEFLVSFYNNEISEKSEIFDDQFSVERPDGSNFTLKIRSTKLEDSAMYFCASRASGETNTEAFFGQGTRLTVV.

J is TRBJ2-7 and V is TRBV27, with 8 bases matching TRBD1. Per germline, CDR1 MNHEY and CDR2 SMNVEV (reference sequence). V lost 2 bases and J lost 1; bases outside the gene matches: 4. The CDR3 length is 15 residues. The CDR3, as DNA: TGTGCCAGCAGTTTACGGACAGGGAATTCCTACGAGCAGTACTTC. Amino acids: CASSLRTGNSYEQYF.

J is TRBJ2-3 and V is TRBV7-2, with D uncertain. Germline CDR1 and CDR2: SGHTA and FQGNSA. This CDR3 region has 14 residues. Trimming removed 5 bases at V and 4 bases at J, with 13 bases between. CDR3 residues: CASSKSGLADTQYF. Written as DNA, the CDR3 is TGTGCCAGCAGCAAAAGTGGTTTGGCAGATACGCAGTATTTT.

V and J are TRBV2 and TRBJ2-1; TRBD1 or TRBD2 may be the D gene (5 bases each). Trimming left V 6 bases short and J 0 bases short, with 12 bases between. Germline CDR1 reads SNHLY; CDR2 reads FYNNEI. The CDR3 is 15 amino acids. CDR3 bases: TGTGCCAGCAGAAGGGACCCGAGCTCCTACAATGAGCAGTTCTTC. This codes for CASRRDPSSYNEQFF.

This clone has only one observation. The V gene is TRBV5-6, the J gene TRBJ2-1; the match to TRBD2 covers 12 bases. The CDR3 runs 16 residues. V shed 4 bases, J shed 10 bases, and the junction held 12 bases outside the gene matches. Germline V gene sequence: CDR1 SGHDT, CDR2 YYEEEE. The CDR3 coding sequence is TGTGCCAGCAGCCACCAGACTAGCGGGAGATTCTACGAGCAGTTCTTC. Translated, it gives CASSHQTSGRFYEQFF.

This chain links TRBV5-1 with TRBJ2-3; perhaps D is TRBD1 or TRBD2 (5 bases each). The CDR3 contains 19 residues. Trimming shortened V by 0 bases and J by 0 bases, and 20 bases separated the two germline ends. Germline V gene sequence: CDR1 SGHRS, CDR2 YFSETQ. CDR3 DNA: TGCGCCAGCAGCTTGGCGTTTGCCACGGGGCCTTCTAGCACAGATACGCAGTATTTT. It yields the protein CASSLAFATGPSSTDTQYF.

The chain is built from TRBV27 and TRBJ2-7; no definite D call. The germline V gene has CDR1 MNHEY and CDR2 SMNVEV (reference sequence). This CDR3 comprises 16 residues. The V end was cut by 0 bases, the J end by 3 bases, with 15 bases between. DNA of the CDR3: TGTGCCAGCAGTTTATCGGGCCAGACCCCTAGCTACGAGCAGTACTTC. This sequence encodes CASSLSGQTPSYEQYF.

CDR3 sequence reads: CASSLDGGFRAKNIQYF. The CDR3 DNA reads TGTGCCAGCAGCTTAGATGGGGGGTTTAGAGCCAAAAACATTCAGTACTTC. V and J are TRBV13 and TRBJ2-4, with D perhaps TRBD2 (6 bases). The CDR3 covers 17 residues. Germline V lookup: CDR1 PRHDT, CDR2 FYEKMQ (reference sequence). V was pared by 1 base and J by 0 bases, with 13 bases between. The whole variable domain, remainder taken from reference TRBV13 and TRBJ2-4, is AAGVIQSPRHLIKEKRETATLKCYPIPRHDTVYWYQQGPGQDPQFLISFYEKMQSDKGSIPDRFSAQQFSDYHSELNMSSLELGDSALYFCASSLDGGFRAKNIQYFGAGTRLSVL.

This clone came up a few times. The CDR3 nucleotides are TGTGCCAGCAGCTCGAATCCGGTGTACTATGGCTACACCTTC. Translation gives CASSSNPVYYGYTF. J is TRBJ1-2 and V is TRBV7-9; no firm D call. Germline V lookup: CDR1 SEHNR, CDR2 FQNEAQ (reference sequence). Trimming left V 4 bases short and J 3 bases short, with 12 bases between. The CDR3 totals 14 residues. Full variable domain (rest looked up from reference TRBV7-9 and TRBJ1-2): DTGVSQNPRHKITKRGQNVTFRCDPISEHNRLYWYRQTLGQGPEFLTYFQNEAQLEKSRLLSDRFSAERPKGSFSTLEIQRTEQGDSAMYLCASSSNPVYYGYTFGSGTRLTVV.

The gene calls are TRBV7-2 and TRBJ2-7; D gene uncertain. Germline assignment: CDR1 SGHTA and CDR2 FQGNSA. The V gene lost 0 bases and the J gene lost 0 bases, with 12 bases spanning the gap. The CDR3 consists of 16 residues. The CDR3 bases are TGTGCCAGCAGCTTAGCGGACCGGAGCTACTCCTACGAGCAGTACTTC. Translating gives CASSLADRSYSYEQYF. The full variable domain, in which reference TRBV7-2 and TRBJ2-7 provide the parts outside the CDR3, is GAGVSQSPSNKVTEKGKDVELRCDPISGHTALYWYRQSLGQGLEFLIYFQGNSAPDKSGLPSDRFSAERTGGSVSTLTIQRTQQEDSAVYLCASSLADRSYSYEQYFGPGTRLTVT.

The rearrangement uses TRBV7-9 and TRBJ1-2, with D possibly being TRBD1 (6 bases). CDR1 is SEHNR, CDR2 FQNEAQ, per germline (reference sequence). V gave up 3 bases and J gave up 6 bases, with 11 bases separating them. The CDR3 is 13 amino acids. The CDR3 spells CASSFGGADGYTF. CDR3 in DNA: TGTGCCAGCAGCTTCGGGGGGGCTGATGGCTACACCTTC.

The V and J genes are TRBV2 and TRBJ1-2; D unclear. Trimming left V 6 bases short and J 4 bases short, with 6 bases between. The germline V gene has CDR1 SNHLY and CDR2 FYNNEI. This CDR3 has 11 amino acids. CDR3 in amino acids: CASRPPYGYTF. The CDR3 region has the DNA TGTGCCAGCAGACCCCCCTATGGCTACACCTTC.

The rearrangement links TRBV10-2 to TRBJ1-5; TRBD1 matches at 12 bases. The CDR3 extends over 16 amino acids. Per the germline V gene, CDR1 is WSHSY and CDR2 is SAAADI. V gave up 2 bases and J gave up 4 bases; unmatched junction bases: 3. CDR3 bases: TGCGCCAGCAGTGAGGGGACAGGGGGCCGTAATCAGCCCCAGCATTTT. Protein product: CASSEGTGGRNQPQHF.

This chain joins TRBV21-1 and TRBJ1-1; the table gives TRBD1 as D, unverified against the DNA. TRBV21-1 is reported as a pseudogene. The CDR3 is made up of 17 amino acids. The CDR3 coding sequence is TGTGCCAGCAGCAAAGCAGCAGGGGGCATAAGAGGCACTGAAGCTTTCTTT. It specifies CASSKAAGGIRGTEAFF.